The sequence of this T cell receptor beta chain was determined in a study of OX40 agonist ivuxolimab in advanced cancers. Study-wide context: The study gave patients intravenous ivuxolimab at 0.01 to 10 mg/kg every 2 weeks.

Trimming removed 5 bases from V and 2 bases from J, with 22 bases in between. CDR1 and CDR2 (germline): SEHNR, FQNEAQ (reference sequence). The CDR3 covers 17 residues. Study-level findings and limits: Expanded peripheral T cells had an undetermined antigen specificity.

TCRdb's table, derived via immunoSEQ multiplex PCR, lists solely in-frame clones and lacks some. The sample lists roughly 40,000 clones, around nine tenths occurring once. A remark on this clone: Its antigen is not identified. The sample carries other DNA sequences with the same CDR3.

The material sequenced was CD4+ or CD8+ T cells sorted from blood, taken in a trial of the OX40 agonist ivuxolimab. The chain links TRBV7-9 to TRBJ2-7, with D perhaps matching TRBD2 (6 bases). The TCR comes from an adult with an advanced solid tumor such as melanoma, head and neck, liver or kidney cancer. In DNA, the CDR3 is TGTGCCAGCAGCCTATCGCCCCGACTGCGGGAAGCCTACGAGCAGTACTTC. It specifies CASSLSPRLREAYEQYF.